A selection of T cell receptor beta chains follows, all from one sample in a study of post-analysis software for immune sequencing data. One entry per CDR3 protein results from TCRdb running MiXCR on the PCR reads. The repertoire holds 380,000 or so distinct CDR3 sequences, with 30% to 45% as singletons. The specimen was blood. Receptor source: a girl aged 5 to 17 with multiple sclerosis. Each CDR3 is given with its conserved first and last residue. The D gene is left open where the match is weak. Size is omitted from some rows. Given values are once, few, many or a class for expanded clones.

D: -
V: TRBV29-1
size: many
J: TRBJ2-1
CDR3: CSVHRHTYNEQFF
DNA: TGCAGCGTTCACAGACACACATACAATGAGCAGTTCTTC

D: -
V: TRBV15
size: -
J: TRBJ2-7
CDR3: CATSRERGSSYEQYF
DNA: TGTGCCACCAGCAGAGAACGGGGGAGCTCCTACGAGCAGTACTTC

D: TRBD1
V: TRBV6-5
size: few
J: TRBJ1-2
CDR3: CASSSQGAVGYTF
DNA: TGTGCCAGCAGTTCGCAGGGGGCAGTTGGCTACACCTTC

D: -
V: TRBV6-6
size: -
J: TRBJ2-1
CDR3: CASSYHPLAQFF
DNA: TGTGCCAGCAGTTATCACCCACTGGCGCAGTTCTTC

D: -
V: TRBV12-3/TRBV12-4
size: once
J: TRBJ1-1
CDR3: CASSPKGMNTEAFF
DNA: TGTGCCAGCAGTCCCAAGGGGATGAACACTGAAGCTTTCTTT

D: -
V: TRBV27
size: -
J: TRBJ2-4
CDR3: CASRTTGLAKNIQYF
DNA: TGTGCCAGCAGAACGACAGGTTTAGCCAAAAACATTCAGTACTTC

D: -
V: TRBV23-1
size: -
J: TRBJ2-1
CDR3: CASSHGTYNEQFF
DNA: TGCGCCAGCAGTCATGGGACCTACAATGAGCAGTTCTTC

D: TRBD2
V: TRBV7-2
size: -
J: TRBJ2-2
CDR3: CASSQGTSGGLGELFF
DNA: TGTGCCAGCAGCCAGGGGACTAGCGGGGGCCTCGGGGAGCTGTTTTTT

D: -
V: TRBV21-1
size: -
J: TRBJ2-1
CDR3: CASRADLAFSSYNEQFF
DNA: TGTGCCAGCCGGGCTGATTTAGCGTTTAGCTCCTACAATGAGCAGTTCTTC

D: -
V: TRBV20-1
size: -
J: TRBJ2-7
CDR3: CSASRDGSYEQYF
DNA: TGCAGTGCTAGTCGGGACGGGTCCTACGAGCAGTACTTC

D: -
V: TRBV5-1
size: -
J: TRBJ2-3
CDR3: CASSFLDTDTQYF
DNA: TGCGCCAGCAGCTTCCTAGACACAGATACGCAGTATTTT

D: -
V: TRBV12-3/TRBV12-4
size: -
J: TRBJ2-3
CDR3: CASSSEEQPNTQYF
DNA: TGTGCCAGCAGTTCGGAAGAGCAGCCAAATACGCAGTATTTT

D: -
V: TRBV7-2
size: many
J: TRBJ2-2
CDR3: CASSLASGTGELFF
DNA: TGTGCCAGCAGCTTAGCGTCCGGGACCGGGGAGCTGTTTTTT

D: -
V: TRBV6-1
size: -
J: TRBJ2-7
CDR3: CASSEDGAGPEQYF
DNA: TGTGCCAGCAGTGAAGATGGCGCGGGACCCGAGCAGTACTTC

D: -
V: TRBV14
size: many
J: TRBJ2-7
CDR3: CASSQLASSVTDEQYF
DNA: TGTGCCAGCAGCCAACTTGCTTCTTCGGTCACCGACGAGCAGTACTTC